The 18 T cell receptor beta chains in this list originate from one sample, sequenced in a study of blood T cell repertoires in COVID-19. TCRdb's copy holds only in-frame clones and misses some; the assay was immunoSEQ multiplex PCR. Among approximately 190,000 clones listed, over 80% were seen once. Sample: peripheral blood. These receptors were taken from a woman aged 40-49 years with acute or convalescent COVID-19.

The chain uses TRBV29-1 and TRBJ2-1; 8 bases agree with TRBD2. Trimming at V came to 7 bases and at J to 8 bases, leaving 16 bases not matched to a gene. The germline V gene encodes CDR1 SQVTM and CDR2 ANQGSEA. The CDR3 runs to 15 residues. CDR3 nucleotide sequence: TGCAGCGCCATTCGTGCCGGGGGGGGCCGATATGAGCAGTTCTTC. This sequence encodes CSAIRAGGGRYEQFF.

This clone was seen at least ten times. The chain couples TRBV4-1 to TRBJ2-1, with TRBD2 matching 11 bases. J gave up 7 bases and V 3 bases, and 5 bases lay outside the gene matches. CDR3 length equals 15 residues. CDR1 MGHRA and CDR2 YSYEKL come from the germline V gene. CDR3: CASSHLAGGGNEQFF. Written as DNA, the CDR3 is TGCGCCAGCAGCCACCTAGCGGGAGGTGGGAATGAGCAGTTCTTC.

CDR3 sequence reads: CASSPWGLSTGELFF. DNA of the CDR3: TGTGCCAGCAGCCCCTGGGGACTGTCAACCGGGGAGCTGTTTTTT. The chain couples TRBV7-2 to TRBJ2-2, with a weak D call TRBD2 (6 bases). The CDR3 spans 15 residues. Germline CDR1 is SGHTA and CDR2 is FQGNSA. The germline V and J ends were trimmed by 5 bases and 5 bases, with 15 bases remaining between them.

This chain links TRBV5-1 with TRBJ1-2; TRBD1 might be the D (5 bases). CDR1 is SGHRS and CDR2 is YFSETQ in the germline V gene. The CDR3 sequence is 13 residues long. Trimming took 0 bases from V and 8 from J, leaving 11 bases between them. Written as DNA, the CDR3 is TGCGCCAGCAGCTTGGCCCCCAGGGTAGGCTACACCTTC. This sequence encodes CASSLAPRVGYTF.

The J gene is TRBJ2-7, the V gene TRBV2; 10 bases line up with TRBD1. Losses at the gene ends were 10 bases for V and 3 bases for J; bases not matched to a gene: 3. Germline-derived CDR1 and CDR2 are SNHLY and FYNNEI. This CDR3 spans 12 amino acids. CDR3 sequence: CATRTGGYEQYF. CDR3 bases: TGTGCCACTCGGACAGGGGGCTACGAGCAGTACTTC.

CDR3 residues: CASSIGTEVYEQYF. The CDR3 DNA reads TGCGCCAGCAGCATTGGGACAGAAGTCTACGAGCAGTACTTC. The chain is built from TRBV5-1 and TRBJ2-7; TRBD1 matches 7 bases. The V gene end was trimmed by 4 bases and the J gene end by 3 bases; junction bases not matched to a gene: 7. The V gene's germline CDR1 is SGHRS and CDR2 YFSETQ. The CDR3 has 14 residues.

The V and J genes are TRBV7-8 and TRBJ2-1; D is perhaps TRBD2 (6 bases). V lost 5 bases, J lost 1 base, and 18 bases lay in between. There are 17 residues in the CDR3. Germline CDR1 is SGHVS and CDR2 is FQNEAQ. The CDR3 DNA reads TGTGCCAGCAGCCCTCGCCGGGGTGGGGGGTCCTACAATGAGCAGTTCTTC. It specifies CASSPRRGGGSYNEQFF.

The rearrangement uses TRBV2 and TRBJ2-1, with D perhaps matching TRBD1 (5 bases). V was trimmed by 5 bases and J by 7 bases, leaving 12 bases between them. Looked up from germline, CDR1 is SNHLY and CDR2 is FYNNEI. The CDR3 consists of 13 residues. CDR3 in amino acids: CASSINKGNEQFF. CDR3 DNA: TGTGCCAGCAGTATAAACAAGGGGAATGAGCAGTTCTTC.

The sample holds a few counts of this clone. This sequence joins TRBV28 and TRBJ1-5; weak D call: TRBD1 (5 bases). The germline CDR1 and CDR2 sequences are MDHEN and SYDVKM. V dropped 7 bases and J dropped 6 bases, with 13 bases sitting between them. CDR3 size: 13 residues. The DNA of the CDR3 is TGTGCCAGCACTAAAGGGGTAGGTCAGCCCCAGCATTTT. This codes for CASTKGVGQPQHF.

V usage is TRBV5-4 and J usage is TRBJ2-1, with 13 bases aligning to TRBD2. V gave up 4 bases and J gave up 9 bases; unmatched junction bases: 4. Looked up from germline, CDR1 is SGHNT and CDR2 is YYREEE (reference sequence). The CDR3 totals 14 residues. The CDR3 sequence: CASSPRTSGGEQFF. In DNA form, the CDR3 reads TGTGCCAGCAGCCCTCGGACTAGCGGGGGTGAGCAGTTCTTC.

The rearrangement joins TRBV13 to TRBJ2-1; 8 bases map to TRBD1. The CDR3 runs 16 residues. With V trimmed by 2 bases and J by 7 bases, 10 bases remained unmatched. Germline V gene sequence: CDR1 PRHDT, CDR2 FYEKMQ (reference sequence). In DNA form, the CDR3 reads TGTGCCAGCAGCTTATTAAGGGCAGGGGGCAGAAATGAGCAGTTCTTC. Its protein product is CASSLLRAGGRNEQFF.

This clone was seen just once. The rearrangement joins TRBV24-1 to TRBJ2-3, with 8 bases fitting TRBD2. Germline V gene data show CDR1 as KGHDR and CDR2 as SFDVKD. The CDR3 totals 17 residues. V lost 4 bases, J lost 9 bases, and 17 bases stayed unmatched. CDR3 sequence (DNA): TGTGCCACCAGTGACTATCCCCGAGGGCTTAGCGGGGAGACGCAGTATTTT. This sequence encodes CATSDYPRGLSGETQYF.

The rearrangement joins TRBV4-1 to TRBJ2-1; 10 bases are a match to TRBD2. CDR1 is MGHRA and CDR2 is YSYEKL in the germline V gene. This CDR3 has 16 residues. The V segment lost 3 bases and the J segment 3 bases; nucleotides outside the gene matches: 5. The CDR3 loop is CASSQPGTSVYNEQFF. CDR3 in DNA: TGCGCCAGCAGCCAGCCCGGGACTAGCGTCTACAATGAGCAGTTCTTC.

The chain couples TRBV6-5 to TRBJ2-7, with D tentatively TRBD2 (5 bases). The CDR3 totals 14 residues. From germline, CDR1 is MNHEY and CDR2 SVGAGI. The V gene lost 0 bases and the J gene lost 2 bases, with 8 bases spanning the gap. Here the CDR3 reads CASSYSEAAYEQYF. CDR3 nucleotide sequence: TGTGCCAGCAGTTACTCGGAGGCCGCCTACGAGCAGTACTTC.

V usage is TRBV18 and J usage is TRBJ1-3, with TRBD1 as a possible D gene (6 bases). Germline values: CDR1 KGHSH, CDR2 LQKENI. Trimming removed 5 bases at V and 4 bases at J, with 18 bases between. This CDR3 contains 16 residues. This CDR3 reads CASSSRPDSRGNTIYF. The CDR3 DNA sequence: TGTGCCAGCTCATCCCGCCCGGACAGTAGGGGAAACACCATATATTTT.

The DNA of the CDR3 is TGTGCCAGCAGTTTGAGTCTTGGGGGGGATCTTGGAAACACCATATATTTT. This codes for CASSLSLGGDLGNTIYF. The chain joins TRBV28 to TRBJ1-3; D is perhaps TRBD1 (5 bases). This CDR3 has 17 amino acids. Trimming removed 3 bases at V and 3 bases at J, with 18 bases between. Germline values: CDR1 MDHEN, CDR2 SYDVKM.

The gene calls are TRBV2 and TRBJ2-5, with 7 nucleotides matching TRBD2. The CDR3 loop spans 13 amino acids. Germline values: CDR1 SNHLY, CDR2 FYNNEI. V lost 7 bases and J lost 1; bases outside the gene matches: 3. The CDR3 nucleotides are TGTGCCAGCAAGGGAGGGGTCCAAGAGACCCAGTACTTC. Residues: CASKGGVQETQYF.

The genes are TRBV9 and TRBJ2-3; TRBD2 agrees at 7 bases. The CDR3 runs 14 residues. J was trimmed by 3 bases and V by 0 bases; bases with no gene match: 1. CDR1 and CDR2 from the germline V gene are SGDLS and YYNGEE. As DNA, the CDR3 is TGTGCCAGCAGCGTAGGGGAGGGGACAGATACGCAGTATTTT. It is translated as CASSVGEGTDTQYF.